The 8 T cell receptor beta chains reported below all come from one sample, sequenced in a study of cytomegalovirus exposure and HLA in healthy donors. The primer mix had 60 Vbeta and 13 Jbeta primers. Clones were sequenced by immunoSEQ multiplex PCR, and TCRdb holds only the in-frame ones, with some missing. The profile shows 100,000 to 150,000 clones, 81% of them singletons. What was sequenced was PBMCs. These receptors were collected from a man aged 18 to 35 in good health and CMV-seronegative.

The chain carries TRBV29-1 and TRBJ2-2, with D hard to call. CDR3 length: 13 amino acids. Per the germline V gene, CDR1 is SQVTM and CDR2 is ANQGSEA. Trimming left V 3 bases short and J 5 bases short, with 10 bases between. Here the CDR3 reads CSVDLSGTGELFF. DNA for the CDR3: TGCAGCGTTGATCTGTCCGGGACCGGGGAGCTGTTTTTT.

The chain recombines TRBV5-4 with TRBJ1-5; 8 positions agree with TRBD1. V was clipped by 2 bases and J by 3 bases; unmatched bases: 10. Germline CDR1 and CDR2: SGHNT and YYREEE (reference sequence). CDR3 size: 17 residues. In nucleotides, the CDR3 is TGTGCCAGCAGCTTTTCAGGGGGCGCCCGGAACAATCAGCCCCAGCATTTT. Translated, it gives CASSFSGGARNNQPQHF.

This sequence joins TRBV5-4 and TRBJ1-4, with 7 bases that match TRBD1. Germline V gene data show CDR1 as SGHNT and CDR2 as YYREEE (reference sequence). V shed 5 bases, J shed 5 bases, and the junction held 6 bases outside the gene matches. The CDR3 is made up of 14 amino acids. The chain's CDR3 is CASSLGQKNEKLFF. Written as DNA, the CDR3 is TGTGCCAGCAGTCTGGGACAGAAGAATGAAAAACTGTTTTTT.

CDR3 in DNA: TGTGCCACCAGCAGCGAGGGCTTTAGGAATCAGCCCCAGCATTTT. As protein: CATSSEGFRNQPQHF. This chain uses TRBV15 with TRBJ1-5; D uncertain. Deletions cut 3 bases from V and 4 bases from J, with 13 bases between. The CDR3 is made up of 15 amino acids. CDR1 is LNHNV and CDR2 is YYDKDF in the germline V gene (reference sequence).

This chain links TRBV13 with TRBJ2-7; D is unclear. V dropped 2 bases and J dropped 7 bases, with 12 bases sitting between them. Germline V gives CDR1 PRHDT, CDR2 FYEKMQ (reference sequence). This CDR3 has 13 amino acids. The CDR3 here is CASSLNWLREQYF. The DNA of the CDR3 is TGTGCCAGCAGCTTAAACTGGCTGAGGGAGCAGTACTTC.

The V gene is TRBV9, the J gene TRBJ1-2, with TRBD1 identical over 7 bases. The CDR3 totals 13 residues. Per germline, CDR1 SGDLS and CDR2 YYNGEE. The V segment lost 3 bases and the J segment 11 bases; nucleotides outside the gene matches: 10. CDR3 protein: CASSAPNRGPYTF. For the CDR3, the DNA is TGTGCCAGCAGCGCACCGAACAGGGGACCGTACACCTTC.

The rearrangement uses TRBV7-6 and TRBJ1-5, with TRBD1 identical over 7 bases. Germline loops: CDR1 SGHVS, CDR2 FNYEAQ. The CDR3 loop spans 17 amino acids. J was trimmed by 3 bases and V by 6 bases; bases with no gene match: 14. Here the CDR3 reads CASSPEFIDRDNQPQHF. The CDR3 bases are TGTGCCAGCAGTCCTGAATTTATAGACAGGGACAATCAGCCCCAGCATTTT.

As to this clone: Relative to the germline gene, one junction end is altered; a read error may explain this. The J gene is TRBJ1-4, the V gene TRBV4-1, with D unresolved. The CDR3 length is 17 residues. Germline-derived CDR1 and CDR2 are MGHRA and YSYEKL. The CDR3 protein is CASSQAAMVSTNEKLFF. CDR3 coding DNA: TGCGCCAGCAGCCAAGCGGCCATGGTTTCAACTAACGAAAAACTGTTTTTT.